These 30 T cell receptor beta chains share one sample of origin, sequenced in a study of OX40 agonist ivuxolimab in advanced cancers. Data came from immunoSEQ multiplex PCR; TCRdb stores just in-frame clones and leaves some out. Counted here are 40,000 to 50,000 clones, about 80% occurring once; the ten biggest clones make up around 16%. This specimen was CD4+ or CD8+ T cells sorted from blood, taken in a trial of the OX40 agonist ivuxolimab. Source of these receptors: an adult with an advanced solid tumor such as melanoma, head and neck, liver or kidney cancer.

V gene TRBV27 combines with J gene TRBJ1-5, with D maybe TRBD1 (5 bases). CDR1 and CDR2 from the germline V gene are MNHEY and SMNVEV (reference sequence). The CDR3 consists of 13 residues. V lost 5 bases to trimming and J lost 11 bases, with 16 bases between them. The CDR3 spells CASSIGPLGAQHF. The CDR3 bases are TGTGCCAGCAGTATCGGGCCCCTAGGGGCCCAGCATTTT.

The chain combines TRBV6-1 with TRBJ2-3, with D possibly being TRBD1 or TRBD2 (5 bases each). Per germline, CDR1 MNHNS and CDR2 SASEGT. CDR3 length: 15 amino acids. V lost 1 base and J 0 bases, leaving 8 bases between the germline ends. CDR3 residues: CASSEGGASTDTQYF. CDR3 in DNA: TGTGCCAGCAGTGAAGGAGGGGCCAGCACAGATACGCAGTATTTT.

This rearrangement joins TRBV2 to TRBJ2-6; no definite D call. The CDR3 covers 14 residues. The V gene's germline CDR1 is SNHLY and CDR2 FYNNEI. V was shortened by 4 bases and J by 0 bases, with 4 bases between the two germline ends. In DNA, the CDR3 is TGTGCCAGCAGTGCCCCCTCTGGGGCCAACGTCCTGACTTTC. It specifies CASSAPSGANVLTF. The entire variable domain, with the rest obtained from reference TRBV2 and TRBJ2-6, is as follows: EPEVTQTPSHQVTQMGQEVILRCVPISNHLYFYWYRQILGQKVEFLVSFYNNEISEKSEIFDDQFSVERPDGSNFTLKIRSTKLEDSAMYFCASSAPSGANVLTFGAGSRLTVL.

The chain carries TRBV9 and TRBJ2-3; the D gene is possibly TRBD2 (6 bases). V was clipped by 6 bases and J by 5 bases, with 22 bases between them. Germline V gene data show CDR1 as SGDLS and CDR2 as YYNGEE. This CDR3 spans 16 amino acids. The CDR3 coding sequence is TGTGCCAGCACTCCGTTCCGGGTAGTGGGGGGAGATACGCAGTATTTT. This encodes CASTPFRVVGGDTQYF.

This CDR3 is CASSWRRGRGAGELFF. The CDR3, as DNA: TGTGCCAGCAGCTGGCGTCGTGGCCGGGGCGCCGGGGAGCTGTTTTTT. The rearrangement uses TRBV11-3 and TRBJ2-2; either TRBD1 or TRBD2 may supply D (5 bases each). This CDR3 contains 16 residues. The V gene lost 4 bases and the J gene lost 6 bases, with 18 bases spanning the gap. CDR1 and CDR2 (germline): SGHNT, YENEEA.

The chain couples TRBV19 to TRBJ1-5, with TRBD1 matching over 9 bases. V gave up 3 bases and J gave up 7 bases; unmatched junction bases: 10. There are 16 residues in the CDR3. CDR1 is LNHDA, CDR2 SQIVND, per germline (reference sequence). This CDR3 reads CASSIPGQGPRQPQHF. The CDR3 DNA reads as TGTGCCAGTAGTATCCCGGGACAGGGCCCCCGCCAGCCCCAGCATTTT.

The J gene is TRBJ2-7, the V gene TRBV7-2; tentative D call: TRBD2 (6 bases). Trimming removed 1 base at V and 1 base at J, with 11 bases between. This CDR3 contains 15 residues. Germline loops: CDR1 SGHTA, CDR2 FQGNSA. Here the CDR3 reads CASSLVVGGSYEQYF. CDR3 sequence (DNA): TGTGCCAGCAGCTTAGTAGTCGGGGGATCCTACGAGCAGTACTTC.

The chain joins TRBV9 to TRBJ2-7, with TRBD2 identical over 8 bases. Germline trimming cut 4 bases from V and 4 bases from J; bases unmatched to any gene: 4. The CDR3 runs 13 residues. The germline gives CDR1 SGDLS, CDR2 YYNGEE. CDR3 bases: TGTGCCAGCAGCCCCAGCGGGGGTTACGAGCAGTACTTC. Its translation is CASSPSGGYEQYF. Complete variable domain (other parts from reference TRBV9 and TRBJ2-7): DSGVTQTPKHLITATGQRVTLRCSPRSGDLSVYWYQQSLDQGLQFLIQYYNGEERAKGNILERFSAQQFPDLHSELNLSSLELGDSALYFCASSPSGGYEQYFGPGTRLTVT.

The rearrangement uses TRBV27 and TRBJ2-7, with TRBD1 identical over 9 bases. This CDR3 is 14 amino acids long. With 6 bases clipped from V and 2 bases from J, the junction kept 5 bases outside the gene matches. Per germline, CDR1 MNHEY and CDR2 SMNVEV (reference sequence). The CDR3 is CASSPGQGTYEQYF. The CDR3 DNA reads TGTGCCAGCAGCCCGGGACAGGGTACCTACGAGCAGTACTTC.

The table lists this clone with a few counts. The chain employs TRBV2 and TRBJ1-2; a weak D match, TRBD1 (5 bases). Deletions cut 7 bases from V and 8 bases from J, with 14 bases between. Germline V gene data show CDR1 as SNHLY and CDR2 as FYNNEI. This CDR3 region has 12 residues. The CDR3 DNA reads as TGTGCCAGCATGGGGCCAAACGGGGGCTACACCTTC. Translating it yields CASMGPNGGYTF.

The rearrangement links TRBV5-5 to TRBJ1-6; D not certain. The V end was cut by 0 bases, the J end by 7 bases, with 5 bases between. This CDR3 region has 13 residues. Germline assignment: CDR1 SGHKS and CDR2 YYEKEE (reference sequence). This chain's CDR3 is CASSLDVNSPLHF. CDR3 coding DNA: TGTGCCAGCAGCTTGGATGTCAATTCACCCCTCCACTTT.

This chain connects TRBV10-3 to TRBJ2-3; tentatively, D is TRBD1 (6 bases). Germline CDR1 reads ENHRY; CDR2 reads SYGVKD. V was pared by 4 bases and J by 0 bases, with 11 bases between. This CDR3 is built from 15 residues. CDR3 nucleotides: TGTGCCATCAGTGCGGGACACCCTAGCACAGATACGCAGTATTTT. Encoded protein: CAISAGHPSTDTQYF.

This clone was detected once. The chain uses TRBV5-1 and TRBJ2-5, with D tentatively TRBD2 (6 bases). The CDR3 is made up of 15 amino acids. Per germline, CDR1 SGHRS and CDR2 YFSETQ. With 0 bases removed from V and 4 bases from J, the gap between germline ends came to 13 bases. DNA for the CDR3: TGCGCCAGCAGCTTGGGGGTACACGGGGGAGAGACCCAGTACTTC. It is translated as CASSLGVHGGETQYF.

V usage is TRBV11-3 and J usage is TRBJ2-7, with TRBD2 as a possible D gene (5 bases). Germline V lookup: CDR1 SGHNT, CDR2 YENEEA. With 5 bases removed from V and 2 bases from J, the gap between germline ends came to 13 bases. The CDR3 is made up of 14 amino acids. The CDR3 coding sequence is TGTGCCAGCAGCCCCGATCCAGCGGCCTACGAGCAGTACTTC. It specifies CASSPDPAAYEQYF.

The chain recombines TRBV2 with TRBJ1-4; TRBD1 matches 7 bases. Germline V gene lookup returns CDR1 SNHLY and CDR2 FYNNEI. Unmatched junction bases numbered 4, after V lost 3 bases and J lost 6 bases. The CDR3 runs to 14 residues. CDR3 bases: TGTGCCAGCAGTGACGGGCAGGGGGATGAAAAACTGTTTTTT. Its protein product is CASSDGQGDEKLFF.

The chain employs TRBV9 and TRBJ2-1, with TRBD2 identical over 10 bases. J gave up 15 bases and V 7 bases, and 4 bases lay outside the gene matches. The germline V gene encodes CDR1 SGDLS and CDR2 YYNGEE. The CDR3 covers 10 residues. The CDR3 DNA reads TGTGCCAGCGGGACTAGCGTTATGTTCTTC. Translation: CASGTSVMFF.

The V call is TRBV11-3, the J call TRBJ2-3; TRBD2 might be the D (6 bases). With 1 base removed from V and 1 base from J, the gap between germline ends came to 12 bases. The length of the CDR3 is 16 residues. Germline CDR1 reads SGHNT; CDR2 reads YENEEA. The CDR3 protein is CASSLVWSSGTDTQYF. The CDR3 bases are TGTGCCAGCAGCTTAGTCTGGTCTAGCGGCACAGATACGCAGTATTTT.

The chain carries TRBV2 and TRBJ1-2, with TRBD1 identical over 8 bases. CDR1 and CDR2 from the germline V gene are SNHLY and FYNNEI. V dropped 3 bases and J dropped 6; count of bases not matched to a gene: 9. The CDR3 has 15 residues. CDR3 loop: CASSDGQGALNGYTF. The CDR3 DNA is TGTGCCAGCAGTGACGGGCAGGGGGCCTTAAATGGCTACACCTTC.

As concerns this clone: Within the sample, other DNA sequences also encode this same CDR3. The CDR3 protein is CASSPYRDSDEKLFF. The DNA of the CDR3 is TGCGCCAGCAGCCCCTACCGGGACAGCGATGAAAAACTGTTTTTT. The chain couples TRBV5-1 to TRBJ1-4; 7 bases align to TRBD1. The CDR3 loop spans 15 amino acids. V lost 4 bases, J lost 6 bases, and 9 bases stayed unmatched. Per germline, CDR1 SGHRS and CDR2 YFSETQ.

The CDR3 DNA follows: TGTGCCAGCAGCGCCTTCGGGGCACACGGAGATACGCAGTATTTT. Translated, it gives CASSAFGAHGDTQYF. This sequence joins TRBV7-9 and TRBJ2-3; perhaps D is TRBD1 or TRBD2 (5 bases each). CDR1 is SEHNR and CDR2 is FQNEAQ in the germline V gene (reference sequence). V dropped 5 bases and J dropped 5 bases, with 17 bases sitting between them. The CDR3 length is 15 residues.

This chain uses TRBV5-6 with TRBJ2-7; 11 bases are shared with TRBD1. The CDR3 totals 14 residues. Trimming at V came to 4 bases and at J to 12 bases, leaving 12 bases not matched to a gene. Germline V gene lookup returns CDR1 SGHDT and CDR2 YYEEEE. CDR3 amino acids: CASSPGTGGLLRYF. In DNA, the CDR3 is TGTGCCAGCAGCCCCGGGACAGGGGGTCTACTGCGGTACTTC.

By share of the sample, this clone is medium-sized (0.01 to 0.1%). V is TRBV6-6 and J is TRBJ2-1; D unresolved. The CDR3 sequence is 12 residues long. The germline gives CDR1 MNHNY, CDR2 SVGAGI (reference sequence). V was cut by 6 bases and J by 5 bases, with 8 bases left in between. The CDR3 sequence: CASRRENNEQFF. The CDR3 coding sequence is TGTGCCAGCAGACGAGAGAACAATGAGCAGTTCTTC.

V and J are TRBV20-1 and TRBJ2-5; D could derive from TRBD1 or TRBD2 (5 bases each). This CDR3 spans 11 amino acids. Germline CDR1 DFQATT, CDR2 SNEGSKA (reference sequence). V was trimmed by 5 bases and J by 3 bases, leaving 7 bases between them. The CDR3 bases are TGCAGTGCTGGGACGGAAGAGACCCAGTACTTC. It encodes CSAGTEETQYF.

J is TRBJ2-7 and V is TRBV2; 10 bases line up with TRBD2. From germline, CDR1 is SNHLY and CDR2 FYNNEI. The CDR3 extends over 15 amino acids. V dropped 4 bases and J dropped 0; count of bases not matched to a gene: 3. The CDR3 DNA reads as TGTGCCAGCAGTGTAGGACTAGCGGCCTCCTACGAGCAGTACTTC. This gives the protein CASSVGLAASYEQYF.

V gene TRBV12-5 combines with J gene TRBJ1-5, with D unclear. V was pared by 0 bases and J by 0 bases, with 9 bases between. Per the germline V gene, CDR1 is LGHNT and CDR2 is FRNRAP. The CDR3 has 16 amino acids. This CDR3 is CASGLVRGNSNQPQHF. CDR3 coding DNA: TGTGCTAGTGGTTTGGTACGGGGTAATAGCAATCAGCCCCAGCATTTT.

The genes are TRBV7-6 and TRBJ2-7, with a tentative D call TRBD2 (5 bases). The CDR3 has 14 amino acids. V was cut by 2 bases and J by 3 bases, with 11 bases left in between. Germline-derived CDR1 and CDR2 are SGHVS and FNYEAQ. The CDR3, as DNA: TGTGCCAGCAGCTTAAAGCCCAGCGGCTACGAGCAGTACTTC. It codes for CASSLKPSGYEQYF.

The V and J genes are TRBV7-9 and TRBJ1-1, with D unclear. CDR3 length: 12 amino acids. V was trimmed by 4 bases and J by 2 bases, leaving 5 bases between them. Germline V gene lookup returns CDR1 SEHNR and CDR2 FQNEAQ (reference sequence). The CDR3 protein is CASSSQNTEAFF. As DNA, the CDR3 is TGTGCCAGCAGCTCCCAAAACACTGAAGCTTTCTTT. The variable domain in full, with the rest retrieved from reference TRBV7-9 and TRBJ1-1, is DTGVSQNPRHKITKRGQNVTFRCDPISEHNRLYWYRQTLGQGPEFLTYFQNEAQLEKSRLLSDRFSAERPKGSFSTLEIQRTEQGDSAMYLCASSSQNTEAFFGQGTRLTVV.

The V call is TRBV5-4, the J call TRBJ2-3; 9 positions match TRBD2. V lost 2 bases and J lost 0; bases outside the gene matches: 4. The CDR3 is made up of 16 amino acids. The germline V gene has CDR1 SGHNT and CDR2 YYREEE (reference sequence). The CDR3 spells CASSLSGGRSTDTQYF. DNA for the CDR3: TGTGCCAGCAGCTTAAGCGGGGGGCGTAGCACAGATACGCAGTATTTT.

The chain is built from TRBV27 and TRBJ1-1, with D tentatively TRBD1 (5 bases). The V gene lost 1 base and the J gene lost 4 bases, with 13 bases spanning the gap. Germline CDR1 reads MNHEY; CDR2 reads SMNVEV (reference sequence). The CDR3 consists of 15 residues. The CDR3: CASSLYEGRPTEAFF. CDR3 DNA sequence: TGTGCCAGCAGTTTATATGAGGGGAGACCCACTGAAGCTTTCTTT.

This rearrangement joins TRBV27 to TRBJ2-2; no reliable D call. CDR1 and CDR2 (germline): MNHEY, SMNVEV (reference sequence). The length of the CDR3 is 12 residues. Trimming shortened V by 11 bases and J by 1 base, and 8 bases separated the two germline ends. DNA of the CDR3: TGTGCCGCGAGAAAGAACACCGGGGAGCTGTTTTTT. Its protein product is CAARKNTGELFF.